These 24 T cell receptor beta chains were all obtained from the same sample, sequenced in a study of response to subunit inactivated influenza vaccine. TCRdb re-called the RT-PCR reads through MiXCR, storing one row per CDR3 protein. The table shows about 190,000 distinct CDR3 sequences, with approximately 15% occurring only once. Source: CD8+ T cells sorted from PBMCs, taken 4 to 6 days after vaccination. The source of these receptors is a man aged 45 to 65 who received an inactivated influenza vaccine.

This clonotype was found many times. The chain couples TRBV20-1 to TRBJ2-1; 11 bases match TRBD2. V dropped 0 bases and J dropped 6; count of bases not matched to a gene: 10. Germline V lookup: CDR1 DFQATT, CDR2 SNEGSKA (reference sequence). This CDR3 is 17 amino acids long. CDR3 in DNA: TGCAGTGCTAGAGATATTGAGGGGACTAGCGGTATCAATGAGCAGTTCTTC. Translating gives CSARDIEGTSGINEQFF.

This clonotype was observed a few times. CDR3 DNA sequence: TGCGCCAGCAGCCGCGCGGGGTGGGGCAACACCGGGGAGCTGTTTTTT. Its protein product is CASSRAGWGNTGELFF. The chain uses TRBV4-3 and TRBJ2-2; weak D call: TRBD2 (6 bases). The germline V gene has CDR1 LGHNA and CDR2 YSLEER. CDR3 length equals 16 residues. Trimming cost V 4 bases and J 2 bases, with 14 bases left between them.

This clonotype occurred a few times. The rearrangement uses TRBV7-9 and TRBJ2-3; TRBD1 matches 7 bases. Germline-derived CDR1 and CDR2 are SEHNR and FQNEAQ (reference sequence). V lost 6 bases to trimming and J lost 5 bases; unmatched junction nucleotides: 14. The CDR3 is 16 residues long. The CDR3 spells CASRDLQGISRDTQYF. The DNA for the CDR3 is TGTGCCAGCAGAGACCTACAGGGGATTTCTAGAGATACGCAGTATTTT.

This clonotype was seen a few times. The chain couples TRBV6-2 or TRBV6-3 to TRBJ1-5; 10 nucleotides agree with TRBD1. The CDR3 is 13 amino acids. CDR1 MNHEY and CDR2 SVGEGT come from the germline V gene. The junction had 5 bases not matched to a gene; V was cut back by 8 bases and J by 7 bases. The CDR3 is CASRDRGDQPQHF. CDR3 nucleotides: TGTGCCAGCCGGGACAGGGGAGACCAGCCCCAGCATTTT.

V gene TRBV6-6 combines with J gene TRBJ2-3, with no clear D. Germline V gene sequence: CDR1 MNHNY, CDR2 SVGAGI (reference sequence). The CDR3 covers 12 residues. The V and J ends lost 2 bases and 2 bases respectively, with 2 bases between them. In nucleotides, the CDR3 is TGTGCCAGCAGTTACAACACAGATACGCAGTATTTT. It is translated as CASSYNTDTQYF.

The rearrangement joins TRBV3-1 to TRBJ2-3; 10 bases map to TRBD2. The junction had 0 bases not matched to a gene; V was cut back by 0 bases and J by 0 bases. The germline V gene encodes CDR1 LGHDT and CDR2 YNNKEL (reference sequence). The CDR3 sequence is 16 residues long. CDR3 nucleotides: TGTGCCAGCAGCCAAGAAGCGGGGGGGAGCACAGATACGCAGTATTTT. Residues: CASSQEAGGSTDTQYF.

The chain is built from TRBV2 and TRBJ1-2; tentatively, D is TRBD1 (5 bases). V was clipped by 11 bases and J by 7 bases, with 17 bases between them. CDR1 is SNHLY and CDR2 is FYNNEI in the germline V gene. The CDR3 length is 12 residues. The CDR3 is CAVFGGGVGYTF. Written as DNA, the CDR3 is TGTGCCGTGTTCGGGGGAGGGGTTGGCTACACCTTC.

The chain combines TRBV7-8 with TRBJ1-5; D may be TRBD1 (6 bases). Between the trimmed V and J ends, which lost 5 bases and 6 bases, there was a span of 17 bases. The CDR3 consists of 15 residues. Germline-derived CDR1 and CDR2 are SGHVS and FQNEAQ. The CDR3 nucleotides read TGTGCCAGCAGCATACACAGGGTTTCGGGTCAGCCCCAGCATTTT. Amino acid sequence: CASSIHRVSGQPQHF.

This clonotype was counted only a few times. V usage is TRBV7-8 and J usage is TRBJ2-7; 10 bases match TRBD1. The CDR3 length is 17 residues. Germline loops: CDR1 SGHVS, CDR2 FQNEAQ. The ends lost 4 bases at V and 4 bases at J; junction bases unmatched: 13. CDR3 sequence: CASSSWTGGSPPYEQYF. The CDR3 DNA reads as TGTGCCAGCAGCTCCTGGACAGGGGGGAGCCCGCCTTACGAGCAGTACTTC.

This clonotype has a handful of counts. The chain joins TRBV27 to TRBJ2-2; 8 bases line up with TRBD1. The length of the CDR3 is 15 residues. Per the germline V gene, CDR1 is MNHEY and CDR2 is SMNVEV (reference sequence). Unmatched junction bases numbered 7, after V lost 4 bases and J lost 6 bases. CDR3 amino acids: CASSSHGQGAGELFF. For the CDR3, the DNA is TGTGCCAGCAGTTCCCACGGACAGGGTGCCGGGGAGCTGTTTTTT.

The chain has TRBV15 and TRBJ2-5; D not resolved. CDR1 and CDR2 (germline): LNHNV, YYDKDF (reference sequence). V was pared by 0 bases and J by 2 bases, with 19 bases between. The CDR3 is 18 amino acids. The CDR3 sequence: CATSRDSYLAESQETQYF. In DNA form, the CDR3 reads TGTGCCACCAGCAGAGATTCATATTTGGCAGAATCACAAGAGACCCAGTACTTC.

In this sample, this clonotype turned up a few times. The gene calls are TRBV20-1 and TRBJ2-1, with D uncertain. Deletions cut 2 bases from V and 7 bases from J, with 12 bases between. The CDR3 covers 13 residues. CDR1 DFQATT and CDR2 SNEGSKA come from the germline V gene (reference sequence). The CDR3 DNA reads TGCAGTGCTAGACGGACGTCCCCAAATGAGCAGTTCTTC. Residues: CSARRTSPNEQFF.

This clonotype has just a few counts. The chain uses TRBV6-2 or TRBV6-3 and TRBJ2-1; D remains ambiguous. The germline V gene encodes CDR1 MNHEY and CDR2 SVGEGT. V was clipped by 3 bases and J by 5 bases, with 8 bases between them. The CDR3 totals 13 residues. The DNA of the CDR3 is TGTGCCAGCAGTTATGGTCCAGACAATGAGCAGTTCTTC. It codes for CASSYGPDNEQFF.

This clonotype has just a few counts. This rearrangement joins TRBV27 to TRBJ2-1; D is ambiguous. Between the trimmed V and J ends, which lost 1 base and 12 bases, there was a span of 16 bases. Germline values: CDR1 MNHEY, CDR2 SMNVEV (reference sequence). This CDR3 comprises 14 residues. The DNA for the CDR3 is TGTGCCAGCAGTTTATTTTTAAGAGGACCAGGGCAGTTCTTC. This sequence encodes CASSLFLRGPGQFF.

In regard to this clonotype: One base away lies a much larger clone, so this may be a sequencing read error. J is TRBJ2-2 and V is TRBV12-3 or TRBV12-4, with 7 positions matching TRBD1. The CDR3 loop spans 15 amino acids. The CDR3 DNA is TGTGCCAGCAGCCCGGACAGGATAAACACCGGGGAGCGGTTTTTT. Its protein product is CASSPDRINTGERFF.

This clonotype was counted between two and nine times. The genes are TRBV28 and TRBJ2-1, with 9 bases lining up with TRBD1. Germline V gene data show CDR1 as MDHEN and CDR2 as SYDVKM. The CDR3 totals 16 residues. Germline trimming cut 3 bases from V and 5 bases from J; bases unmatched to any gene: 8. The CDR3 DNA sequence: TGTGCCAGCAGTTTGGTACTCGGGACAGGGAACAATGAGCAGTTCTTC. It specifies CASSLVLGTGNNEQFF.

This clonotype was recorded many times. The CDR3 is CASSRGQIDTQYF. In nucleotides, the CDR3 is TGCGCCAGCAGCAGAGGACAGATAGATACGCAGTATTTT. The chain carries TRBV5-1 and TRBJ2-3, with TRBD1 as a possible D gene (6 bases). V was shortened by 4 bases and J by 5 bases, with 11 bases between the two germline ends. Germline values: CDR1 SGHRS, CDR2 YFSETQ. This CDR3 is 13 amino acids long.

There are a few counts of this clonotype. Here the CDR3 DNA reads TGTGCCAGCAGTGAGAGACAGGGCTACAATGAGCAGTTCTTC. This sequence encodes CASSERQGYNEQFF. The chain has TRBV2 and TRBJ2-1; 7 bases match TRBD1. The CDR3 has 14 residues. Germline CDR1 reads SNHLY; CDR2 reads FYNNEI. The J segment lost 3 bases and the V segment lost 3 bases, leaving 2 bases of the junction unmatched.

This clonotype has at least ten counts. V and J are TRBV4-3 and TRBJ2-7; 7 nucleotides match TRBD1. CDR1 is LGHNA and CDR2 is YSLEER in the germline V gene. The V gene end was trimmed by 1 base and the J gene end by 4 bases; junction bases not matched to a gene: 1. This CDR3 is built from 13 residues. For the CDR3, the DNA is TGCGCCAGCAGCCAAGCACAGGGGTACGAGCAGTACTTC. Protein sequence: CASSQAQGYEQYF.

V gene TRBV7-9 combines with J gene TRBJ1-3; D may be TRBD1 (5 bases). Trimming took 5 bases from V and 1 from J, leaving 12 bases between them. CDR1 is SEHNR and CDR2 is FQNEAQ in the germline V gene (reference sequence). This CDR3 is 15 amino acids long. CDR3 region: CASSPSWGSGNTIYF. The CDR3 DNA reads as TGTGCCAGCAGCCCCAGTTGGGGGTCTGGAAACACCATATATTTT.

A single count supports this clonotype. CDR3 amino acids: CASSTSGGAEYNEQFF. DNA of the CDR3: TGTGCCAGCAGTACTAGCGGGGGGGCCGAATACAATGAGCAGTTCTTC. The rearrangement uses TRBV7-9 and TRBJ2-1; 13 nucleotides align to TRBD2. The V gene end was trimmed by 6 bases and the J gene end by 4 bases; junction bases not matched to a gene: 6. Germline loops: CDR1 SEHNR, CDR2 FQNEAQ (reference sequence). The CDR3 runs to 16 residues.

This clonotype was detected a few times. The V gene is TRBV24-1, the J gene TRBJ1-5; no firm D call. The V end lost 6 bases, the J end lost 0 bases, and 8 bases lay between the germline ends. CDR3 size: 14 residues. Germline-derived CDR1 and CDR2 are KGHDR and SFDVKD. CDR3 DNA: TGTGCCACCAGTCCAGCTTATAGCAATCAGCCCCAGCATTTT. Amino acids: CATSPAYSNQPQHF.

The chain carries TRBV7-9 and TRBJ2-1; D is ambiguous. Germline V gene sequence: CDR1 SEHNR, CDR2 FQNEAQ (reference sequence). The CDR3 has 12 amino acids. V dropped 4 bases and J dropped 7 bases, with 8 bases sitting between them. The CDR3 is CASSSSDNEQFF. The CDR3 DNA is TGTGCCAGCAGCTCCAGTGATAATGAGCAGTTCTTC.

This clonotype was observed a few times. This rearrangement joins TRBV29-1 to TRBJ2-1, with unresolved D. The germline CDR1 and CDR2 sequences are SQVTM and ANQGSEA. V was shortened by 1 base and J by 3 bases, with 13 bases between the two germline ends. This CDR3 contains 15 residues. CDR3 nucleotides: TGCAGCGTTGAAGTTAGGTGGAATGACTACAATGAGCAGTTCTTC. Translating it yields CSVEVRWNDYNEQFF.